Listed below are T cell receptor beta chains from one sample, sequenced in a study of blood T cell repertoires in COVID-19. Sequencing was performed with immunoSEQ multiplex PCR; in TCRdb, only in-frame clones are kept and a portion is missing. This sample yields more than 150,000 clones, of which roughly four fifths are seen a single time; under 7.5% belongs to the top ten. The sample consisted of peripheral blood. All receptors come from a woman between 35 and 50 years old with acute or convalescent COVID-19. The CDR3 runs from the conserved cysteine through the conserved F or W. Fields, in order: CDR3 protein, V gene, J gene.

CDR3 protein: CASKLSRARYGYTF; V gene: TRBV27; J gene: TRBJ1-2
CDR3 protein: CSVEVGGDQPQHF; V gene: TRBV29-1; J gene: TRBJ1-5
CDR3 protein: CASSLTTGSGANVLTF; V gene: TRBV5-1; J gene: TRBJ2-6
CDR3 protein: CASSFGVRGRGGAFF; V gene: TRBV7-2; J gene: TRBJ1-1
CDR3 protein: CASTGGGSSPLHF; V gene: TRBV19; J gene: TRBJ1-6
CDR3 protein: CASSATGGSGQPQHF; V gene: TRBV5-1; J gene: TRBJ1-5
CDR3 protein: CASTQVLAGVHNEQFF; V gene: TRBV4-1; J gene: TRBJ2-1
CDR3 protein: CASSMASGVSQFF; V gene: TRBV19; J gene: TRBJ2-1
CDR3 protein: CAWSVGVEAFF; V gene: TRBV30; J gene: TRBJ1-1
CDR3 protein: CASSRGQGKEKLFF; V gene: TRBV4-2; J gene: TRBJ1-4